Shown below are 17 T cell receptor beta chains from a single sample sequenced in a study of early T cells in non-severe SARS-CoV-2 infection. TCRdb processed the 5' RACE reads anew with MiXCR; each CDR3 protein has one entry. The profile covers about 30,000 distinct CDR3 sequences, with 5.6% appearing a single time and 24% taken by the ten largest. The specimen was whole blood. These receptor sequences come from an adult who was a healthcare worker with PCR-confirmed SARS-CoV-2 infection or an uninfected control (not recorded which).

The sample holds many counts of this clonotype. This chain links TRBV29-1 with TRBJ1-2; D possibly corresponds to TRBD1 (6 bases). V shed 7 bases and J shed 3 bases, with 15 bases lying between them. Germline V CDR1 and CDR2: SQVTM, ANQGSEA. This CDR3 contains 13 residues. The CDR3 sequence: CSGSQGGDYGYTF. The DNA for the CDR3 is TGCAGCGGTTCACAGGGAGGGGACTATGGCTACACCTTC.

This clonotype was counted a few times. The chain has TRBV5-4 and TRBJ2-3; TRBD2 matches at 14 bases. The J segment lost 6 bases and the V segment lost 7 bases, leaving 7 bases of the junction unmatched. From germline, CDR1 is SGHNT and CDR2 YYREEE (reference sequence). CDR3 length: 15 residues. The DNA for the CDR3 is TGTGCCAGCGCGGGGACTAGCGGGAGAGCCGATACGCAGTATTTT. This sequence encodes CASAGTSGRADTQYF.

Ten or more counts support this clonotype. V usage is TRBV20-1 and J usage is TRBJ2-1; a weak D match, TRBD2 (5 bases). The CDR3 is 11 amino acids. Per the germline V gene, CDR1 is DFQATT and CDR2 is SNEGSKA (reference sequence). CDR3 in DNA: TGCAGCCCCCAGAGGGACAATGAGCAGTTCTTC. Translation gives CSPQRDNEQFF.

This chain joins TRBV15 and TRBJ2-1, with TRBD2 identical over 9 bases. Germline V gene data show CDR1 as LNHNV and CDR2 as YYDKDF (reference sequence). V trimming: 4 bases; J trimming: 0 bases; junction bases outside the gene matches: 4. This CDR3 is 16 amino acids long. CDR3 in DNA: TGTGCCACCAGCAAGGATAGCGGGAGCTCCTACAATGAGCAGTTCTTC. It encodes CATSKDSGSSYNEQFF.

In this sample, this clonotype turned up a few times. V and J are TRBV12-3 or TRBV12-4 and TRBJ2-2; perhaps TRBD1 as D (6 bases). The CDR3 covers 14 residues. The V end was cut by 10 bases, the J end by 1 base, with 13 bases between. CDR3 sequence reads: CATLPTGNTGELFF. The DNA for the CDR3 is TGTGCCACCCTCCCGACAGGGAACACCGGGGAGCTGTTTTTT.

This clonotype was seen at least ten times. This sequence joins TRBV19 and TRBJ2-7, with 8 bases aligning to TRBD2. This CDR3 comprises 13 residues. Germline CDR1 is LNHDA and CDR2 is SQIVND (reference sequence). The V and J ends lost 5 bases and 5 bases, in that order; junction bases with no gene match: 5. CDR3 region: CASSSRGGDEQYF. The CDR3 coding sequence is TGTGCCAGTAGTTCCCGGGGGGGCGACGAGCAGTACTTC.

The genes are TRBV7-9 and TRBJ1-1; D unresolved. The CDR3 spans 17 residues. Per germline, CDR1 SEHNR and CDR2 FQNEAQ (reference sequence). Trimming removed 4 bases at V and 1 base at J, with 19 bases between. Written as DNA, the CDR3 is TGTGCCAGCAGCTCGACGTTCATCACGGAGCGGAACACTGAAGCTTTCTTT. As protein: CASSSTFITERNTEAFF.

This clonotype appeared a few times. The chain is built from TRBV7-2 and TRBJ2-1, with D maybe TRBD1 (5 bases). The CDR3 length is 16 residues. Germline CDR1 and CDR2: SGHTA and FQGNSA. V lost 1 base to trimming and J lost 0 bases, with 10 bases between them. The CDR3 bases are TGTGCCAGCAGCTTAGAAGGGGTAAGCTCCTACAATGAGCAGTTCTTC. It translates to CASSLEGVSSYNEQFF.

This clonotype was detected ten times or more. The V gene is TRBV30, the J gene TRBJ2-5; no clear D gene. Trimming removed 0 bases from V and 4 bases from J, with 6 bases in between. The CDR3 spans 12 residues. Germline lookup yields CDR1 GTSNPN and CDR2 SVGIG (reference sequence). The CDR3 protein is CAWSVIGETQYF. CDR3 DNA sequence: TGTGCCTGGAGTGTCATCGGAGAGACCCAGTACTTC.

The table lists this clonotype with many counts. This chain uses TRBV18 with TRBJ1-1, with D uncertain. In germline, CDR1 is KGHSH, CDR2 LQKENI. V shed 0 bases and J shed 1 base, with 9 bases lying between them. This CDR3 region has 15 residues. The CDR3 DNA is TGTGCCAGCTCACCACCTTCCAGGAGGAACACTGAAGCTTTCTTT. Translation gives CASSPPSRRNTEAFF. The full variable domain, with the rest looked up from reference TRBV18 and TRBJ1-1, is NAGVMQNPRHLVRRRGQEARLRCSPMKGHSHVYWYRQLPEEGLKFMVYLQKENIIDESGMPKERFSAEFPKEGPSILRIQQVVRGDSAAYFCASSPPSRRNTEAFFGQGTRLTVV.

The rearrangement joins TRBV7-9 to TRBJ2-2, with TRBD2 matching 8 bases. This CDR3 is built from 15 residues. V dropped 6 bases and J dropped 6; count of bases not matched to a gene: 9. The germline V gene encodes CDR1 SEHNR and CDR2 FQNEAQ (reference sequence). The CDR3 DNA sequence: TGTGCCAGCAGTTCAGCCCCGGGAGGGTCCGGGGAGCTGTTTTTT. Its protein is CASSSAPGGSGELFF.

The chain carries TRBV13 and TRBJ2-7; 11 nucleotides align to TRBD2. This CDR3 comprises 15 residues. The germline CDR1 and CDR2 sequences are PRHDT and FYEKMQ (reference sequence). V lost 5 bases, J lost 3 bases, and 6 bases stayed unmatched. This CDR3 is CASSLSGLAGYEQYF. The CDR3 region has the DNA TGTGCCAGCAGCCTAAGTGGACTAGCGGGCTACGAGCAGTACTTC.

This clonotype has only one observation. The chain links TRBV7-8 to TRBJ1-2; 9 bases align to TRBD1. With 8 bases clipped from V and 4 bases from J, the junction kept 8 bases outside the gene matches. Germline values: CDR1 SGHVS, CDR2 FQNEAQ. The CDR3 length is 14 residues. As DNA, the CDR3 is TGTGCCAGCTATACTGCGGGACAGGGCTATGGCTACACCTTC. It codes for CASYTAGQGYGYTF.

This clonotype has a count of ten or more. V and J are TRBV12-3 or TRBV12-4 and TRBJ2-2, with a tentative D call TRBD2 (7 bases). V lost 8 bases and J 2 bases, leaving 15 bases between the germline ends. The CDR3 consists of 15 residues. CDR3 nucleotides: TGTGCCAGCCGGCTTGCGGGGGCAAACACCGGGGAGCTGTTTTTT. This encodes CASRLAGANTGELFF.

J is TRBJ1-5 and V is TRBV5-4, with no clear D. The V and J ends lost 4 bases and 0 bases respectively, with 11 bases between them. There are 15 residues in the CDR3. Germline CDR1 reads SGHNT; CDR2 reads YYREEE (reference sequence). Written as DNA, the CDR3 is TGTGCCAGCAGCCCCGGGGTCAATAGCAATCAGCCCCAGCATTTT. It specifies CASSPGVNSNQPQHF.

This clonotype was found many times. CDR3 amino acids: CASSGGQINQPQHF. DNA for the CDR3: TGTGCCAGCAGTGGGGGACAGATCAATCAGCCCCAGCATTTT. The chain links TRBV2 to TRBJ1-5; 7 bases fit TRBD1. Germline-derived CDR1 and CDR2 are SNHLY and FYNNEI. The length of the CDR3 is 14 residues. V shed 4 bases and J 3 bases; nucleotides not matched to a gene: 3. Full variable domain (remainder filled in from reference TRBV2 and TRBJ1-5): EPEVTQTPSHQVTQMGQEVILRCVPISNHLYFYWYRQILGQKVEFLVSFYNNEISEKSEIFDDQFSVERPDGSNFTLKIRSTKLEDSAMYFCASSGGQINQPQHFGDGTRLSIL.

There are many counts of this clonotype. V is TRBV9 and J is TRBJ1-3; 8 nucleotides agree with TRBD1. This CDR3 is 16 amino acids long. Losses at the gene ends were 2 bases for V and 2 bases for J; bases not matched to a gene: 6. From germline, CDR1 is SGDLS and CDR2 YYNGEE. CDR3 protein: CASSVGGQGTGNTIYF. The CDR3 bases are TGTGCCAGCAGCGTGGGCGGACAGGGAACTGGAAACACCATATATTTT.